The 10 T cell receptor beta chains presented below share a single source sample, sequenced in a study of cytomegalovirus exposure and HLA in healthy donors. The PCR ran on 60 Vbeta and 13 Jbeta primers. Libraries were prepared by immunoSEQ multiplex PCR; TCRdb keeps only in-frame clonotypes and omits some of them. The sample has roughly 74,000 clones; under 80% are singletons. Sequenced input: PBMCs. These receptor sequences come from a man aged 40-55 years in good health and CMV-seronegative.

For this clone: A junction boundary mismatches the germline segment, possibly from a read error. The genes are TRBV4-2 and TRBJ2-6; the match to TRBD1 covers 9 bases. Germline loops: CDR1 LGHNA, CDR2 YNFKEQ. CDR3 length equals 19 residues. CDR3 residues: CASSHPGQGISSGANGLTF. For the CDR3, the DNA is TGTGCCAGCAGCCACCCGGGACAGGGAATTAGCTCTGGGGCCAACGGCCTGACTTTC.

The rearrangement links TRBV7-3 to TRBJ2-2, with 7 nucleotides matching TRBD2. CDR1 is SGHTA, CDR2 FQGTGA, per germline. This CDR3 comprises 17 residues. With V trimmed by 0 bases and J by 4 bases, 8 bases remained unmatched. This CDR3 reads CASSLTSDSGFTGELFF. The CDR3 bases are TGTGCCAGCAGCTTAACATCTGATAGCGGGTTCACCGGGGAGCTGTTTTTT.

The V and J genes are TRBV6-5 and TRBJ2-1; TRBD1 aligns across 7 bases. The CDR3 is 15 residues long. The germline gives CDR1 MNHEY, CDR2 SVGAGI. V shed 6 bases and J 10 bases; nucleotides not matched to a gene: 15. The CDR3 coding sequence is TGTGCCAGCAGACACAGGGGCCGATCCCTCAGGGAGCAGTTCTTC. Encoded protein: CASRHRGRSLREQFF.

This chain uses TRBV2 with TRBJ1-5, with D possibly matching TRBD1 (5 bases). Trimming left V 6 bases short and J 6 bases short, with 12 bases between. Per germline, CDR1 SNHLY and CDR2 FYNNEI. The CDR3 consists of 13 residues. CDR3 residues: CASSDNQGQPQHF. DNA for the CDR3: TGTGCCAGCAGCGACAATCAGGGTCAGCCCCAGCATTTT.

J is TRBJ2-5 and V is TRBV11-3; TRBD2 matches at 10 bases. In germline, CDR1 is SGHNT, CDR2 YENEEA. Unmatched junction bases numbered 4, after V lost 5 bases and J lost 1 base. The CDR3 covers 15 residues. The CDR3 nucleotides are TGTGCCAGCAGCCCGGGACTAGCGATCCAAGAGACCCAGTACTTC. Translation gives CASSPGLAIQETQYF. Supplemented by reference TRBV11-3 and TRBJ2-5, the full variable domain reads EAGVVQSPRYKIIEKKQPVAFWCNPISGHNTLYWYLQNLGQGPELLIRYENEEAVDDSQLPKDRFSAERLKGVDSTLKIQPAELGDSAVYLCASSPGLAIQETQYFGPGTRLLVL.

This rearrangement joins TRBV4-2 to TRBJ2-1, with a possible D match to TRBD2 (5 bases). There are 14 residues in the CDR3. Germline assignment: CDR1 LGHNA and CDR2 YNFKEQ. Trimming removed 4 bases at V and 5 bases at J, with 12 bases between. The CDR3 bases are TGTGCCAGCAGCCCGCGCGGACTTAACAATGAGCAGTTCTTC. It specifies CASSPRGLNNEQFF.

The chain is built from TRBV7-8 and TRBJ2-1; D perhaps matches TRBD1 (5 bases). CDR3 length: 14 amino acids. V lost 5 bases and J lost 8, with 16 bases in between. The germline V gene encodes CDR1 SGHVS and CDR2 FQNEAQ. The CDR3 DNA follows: TGTGCCAGCAGCGTATTCCAGGGCCACGATGAGCAGTTCTTC. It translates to CASSVFQGHDEQFF.

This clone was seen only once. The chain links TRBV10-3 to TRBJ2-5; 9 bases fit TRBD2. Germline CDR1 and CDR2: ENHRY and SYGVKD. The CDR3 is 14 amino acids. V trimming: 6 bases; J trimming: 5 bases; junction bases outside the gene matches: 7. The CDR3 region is CAIRIAGVEETQYF. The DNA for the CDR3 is TGTGCCATCAGAATAGCGGGAGTAGAGGAGACCCAGTACTTC.

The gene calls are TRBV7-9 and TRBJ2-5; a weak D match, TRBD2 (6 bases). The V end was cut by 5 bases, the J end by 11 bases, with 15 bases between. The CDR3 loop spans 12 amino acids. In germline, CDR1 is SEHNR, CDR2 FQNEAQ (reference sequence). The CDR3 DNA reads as TGTGCCAGCAGCCTAGGGCCCCGGGAGCAGTACTTC. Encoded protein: CASSLGPREQYF.

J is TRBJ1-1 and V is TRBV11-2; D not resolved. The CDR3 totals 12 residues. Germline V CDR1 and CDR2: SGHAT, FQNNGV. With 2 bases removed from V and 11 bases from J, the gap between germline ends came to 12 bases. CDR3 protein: CASSLRTGRAFF. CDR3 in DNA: TGTGCCAGCAGCTTAAGAACCGGGAGGGCTTTCTTT.